Reported below is one T cell receptor beta chain. This sample stems from a study of blood T cell repertoires in COVID-19. Study-level background: Donors in Cohort 3 counted as recovered after two negative PCRs, clearance, or symptom resolution. T cells, B-cell-depleted T cells, or PBMCs provided the cDNA or gDNA that served as material.

V lost 1 base and J 1 base, leaving 12 bases between the germline ends. Per germline, CDR1 SGDLS and CDR2 YYNGEE. CDR3 length equals 16 residues. Clones were sequenced by immunoSEQ multiplex PCR, and TCRdb holds only the in-frame ones, with some missing. This sample has about 170,000 clones, with around three quarters found just once. The rearrangement joins TRBV9 to TRBJ2-1; a possible D gene is TRBD2 (6 bases). The sequenced material came from PBMCs or T cells enriched from blood (not recorded which). The receptor's source is a woman in her 70s in a cohort exposed to, infected with or recovered from COVID-19 (not recorded which). The CDR3 sequence is CASSVKNSGSYNEQFF. Written as DNA, the CDR3 is TGTGCCAGCAGCGTAAAAAATAGCGGATCCTACAATGAGCAGTTCTTC.